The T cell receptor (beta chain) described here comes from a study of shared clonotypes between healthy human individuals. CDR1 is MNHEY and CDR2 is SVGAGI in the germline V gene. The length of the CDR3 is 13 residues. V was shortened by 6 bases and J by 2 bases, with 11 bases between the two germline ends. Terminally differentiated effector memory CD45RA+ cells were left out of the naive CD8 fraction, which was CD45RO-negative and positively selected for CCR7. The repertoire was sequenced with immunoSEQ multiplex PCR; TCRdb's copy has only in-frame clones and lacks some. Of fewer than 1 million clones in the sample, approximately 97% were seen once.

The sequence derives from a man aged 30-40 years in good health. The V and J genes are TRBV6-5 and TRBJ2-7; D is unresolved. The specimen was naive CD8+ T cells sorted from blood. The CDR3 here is CASSQTGPYEQYF. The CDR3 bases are TGTGCCAGCAGCCAGACCGGGCCCTACGAGCAGTACTTC.